These 21 T cell receptor beta chains originate from one sample sequenced in a study of blood T cell repertoires in COVID-19. Generated by immunoSEQ multiplex PCR, the TCRdb table keeps only in-frame clones and is missing some. The sample lists approximately 190,000 clones; about 88% were seen once. Sequencing was done on a sample of peripheral blood. These receptors originate from a woman in her forties who had recovered from COVID-19.

This sequence joins TRBV27 and TRBJ1-1; 8 nucleotides match TRBD1. V dropped 4 bases and J dropped 0; count of bases not matched to a gene: 13. Germline CDR1 MNHEY, CDR2 SMNVEV (reference sequence). This CDR3 has 18 residues. The CDR3 loop is CASSWGTGKKGMNTEAFF. CDR3 nucleotides: TGTGCCAGCAGTTGGGGGACAGGCAAGAAAGGAATGAACACTGAAGCTTTCTTT.

The chain carries TRBV19 and TRBJ2-3, with 7 positions matching TRBD1. CDR3 size: 14 residues. The J segment lost 4 bases and the V segment lost 4 bases, leaving 5 bases of the junction unmatched. Germline CDR1 and CDR2: LNHDA and SQIVND (reference sequence). The chain's CDR3 is CASSSTGVPDTQYF. DNA of the CDR3: TGTGCCAGTAGTAGTACAGGGGTTCCAGATACGCAGTATTTT.

This CDR3 is CASSMRTGGSSTEAFF. CDR3 nucleotides: TGTGCCAGTAGTATGAGGACAGGGGGCTCGAGCACTGAAGCTTTCTTT. V gene TRBV19 combines with J gene TRBJ1-1; 11 bases agree with TRBD1. The CDR3 totals 16 residues. Germline loops: CDR1 LNHDA, CDR2 SQIVND (reference sequence). Trimming took 3 bases from V and 4 from J; bases not matched to a gene: 7.

This clone has just a few counts. The chain links TRBV7-9 to TRBJ2-5; the match to TRBD2 covers 11 bases. CDR3 length: 15 residues. Unmatched junction bases numbered 4, after V lost 2 bases and J lost 5 bases. Germline CDR1 and CDR2: SEHNR and FQNEAQ (reference sequence). CDR3 nucleotide sequence: TGTGCCAGCAGCTTACCCTCTAGCGGGAGGGAGACCCAGTACTTC. This translates into CASSLPSSGRETQYF.

The chain couples TRBV7-6 to TRBJ2-7, with no clear D. Trimming removed 1 base from V and 3 bases from J, with 10 bases in between. This CDR3 has 14 residues. Germline V gene sequence: CDR1 SGHVS, CDR2 FNYEAQ. CDR3 amino acids: CASSLGSQFYEQYF. The CDR3 DNA reads as TGTGCCAGCAGCTTAGGTTCACAGTTCTACGAGCAGTACTTC.

This clone was seen ten or more times. The V gene is TRBV10-2, the J gene TRBJ2-1; 8 positions agree with TRBD2. This CDR3 comprises 14 residues. The trim removed 5 bases at V and 4 bases at J, leaving 4 bases unmatched. Per the germline V gene, CDR1 is WSHSY and CDR2 is SAAADI. For the CDR3, the DNA is TGCGCCAGCAGTACCAGCGGGAGATACAATGAGCAGTTCTTC. It is translated as CASSTSGRYNEQFF.

The CDR3: CASSATESSGPNNEQFF. CDR3 in DNA: TGTGCCAGCAGCGCGACTGAATCTAGCGGGCCTAACAATGAGCAGTTCTTC. V and J are TRBV6-2 or TRBV6-3 and TRBJ2-1; TRBD2 aligns across 8 bases. Germline V gene sequence: CDR1 MNHEY, CDR2 SVGEGT. The CDR3 totals 17 residues. V shed 6 bases, J shed 5 bases, and the junction held 15 bases outside the gene matches.

This rearrangement joins TRBV4-1 to TRBJ2-7, with 14 bases lining up with TRBD2. J was trimmed by 6 bases and V by 1 base; bases with no gene match: 5. The CDR3 is made up of 16 amino acids. Germline CDR1 is MGHRA and CDR2 is YSYEKL. The chain's CDR3 is CASSQGGLAGGPEQYF. CDR3 nucleotides: TGCGCCAGCAGCCAAGGAGGACTAGCGGGAGGTCCCGAGCAGTACTTC.

CDR3 region: CASSFGGNEQFF. As DNA, the CDR3 is TGTGCCAGCAGTTTCGGGGGAAATGAGCAGTTCTTC. The rearrangement uses TRBV12-3 or TRBV12-4 and TRBJ2-1, with a tentative D call TRBD2 (6 bases). V lost 3 bases to trimming and J lost 7 bases, with 7 bases between them. This CDR3 contains 12 residues.

The rearrangement uses TRBV29-1 and TRBJ1-2; TRBD1 might be the D (6 bases). The CDR3 sequence is 13 residues long. V was clipped by 7 bases and J by 6 bases, with 18 bases between them. Per germline, CDR1 SQVTM and CDR2 ANQGSEA. Written as DNA, the CDR3 is TGCAGCGCACCCTCAGGGGTGAGGGATGGCTACACCTTC. It is translated as CSAPSGVRDGYTF.

The chain joins TRBV27 to TRBJ1-1, with TRBD1 as a possible D gene (5 bases). The germline V gene has CDR1 MNHEY and CDR2 SMNVEV (reference sequence). The CDR3 has 13 residues. V shed 5 bases and J shed 3 bases, with 10 bases lying between them. Written as DNA, the CDR3 is TGTGCCAGCAGTGCGTCAGGGCACACTGAAGCTTTCTTT. It codes for CASSASGHTEAFF.

The chain combines TRBV10-3 with TRBJ1-4; weak D call: TRBD1 (5 bases). Germline V CDR1 and CDR2: ENHRY, SYGVKD. The germline V and J ends were trimmed by 0 bases and 0 bases, with 8 bases remaining between them. This CDR3 spans 16 amino acids. CDR3 bases: TGTGCCATCAGTGAGTCGAAAGGGGCAACTAATGAAAAACTGTTTTTT. Translation gives CAISESKGATNEKLFF.

This clone appeared a single time. CDR3 nucleotide sequence: TGTGCCAGCAGTTTGCCGTCAGTTCAGCCCCAGCATTTT. Translated, it gives CASSLPSVQPQHF. The gene calls are TRBV12-3 or TRBV12-4 and TRBJ1-5; D is undetermined. This CDR3 has 13 amino acids. V lost 3 bases and J lost 6, with 9 bases in between.

The gene calls are TRBV24-1 and TRBJ2-1; 9 bases line up with TRBD2. The CDR3 contains 19 residues. V was pared by 0 bases and J by 4 bases, with 12 bases of the junction left unmatched. CDR1 is KGHDR and CDR2 is SFDVKD in the germline V gene. The CDR3 bases are TGTGCCACCAGTGATTTGACCAGCGGGAGGCCCTCTGGATACAATGAGCAGTTCTTC. Translating it yields CATSDLTSGRPSGYNEQFF.

The V call is TRBV19, the J call TRBJ2-1, with TRBD2 identical over 10 bases. V lost 7 bases and J lost 2; bases outside the gene matches: 5. The germline V gene encodes CDR1 LNHDA and CDR2 SQIVND (reference sequence). This CDR3 has 15 residues. The DNA for the CDR3 is TGTGCCAGTACCCCAGCGGGAGGGGCCTACAATGAGCAGTTCTTC. Translated: CASTPAGGAYNEQFF.

This clone is a singleton in its sample. The rearrangement links TRBV7-6 to TRBJ2-1; TRBD1 aligns across 9 bases. The V gene end was trimmed by 3 bases and the J gene end by 2 bases; junction bases not matched to a gene: 2. Germline V gene data show CDR1 as SGHVS and CDR2 as FNYEAQ. The CDR3 runs 15 residues. The CDR3 DNA reads as TGTGCCAGCAGCTTCGGGACAGGGCCCTACAATGAGCAGTTCTTC. Encoded protein: CASSFGTGPYNEQFF.

The chain has TRBV6-2 or TRBV6-3 and TRBJ1-4; 10 nucleotides line up with TRBD1. The V gene's germline CDR1 is MNHEY and CDR2 SVGEGT. The V and J ends lost 0 bases and 6 bases, in that order; junction bases with no gene match: 4. CDR3 length equals 16 residues. CDR3 nucleotides: TGTGCCAGCAGTTACTCCGGGACAGGGGATGATGAAAAACTGTTTTTT. It translates to CASSYSGTGDDEKLFF.

The J gene is TRBJ2-1, the V gene TRBV29-1, with 12 positions matching TRBD2. The V segment lost 0 bases and the J segment 8 bases; nucleotides outside the gene matches: 23. The CDR3 is made up of 21 amino acids. The germline V gene has CDR1 SQVTM and CDR2 ANQGSEA. CDR3 DNA sequence: TGCAGCGTTGAAGATCTCATCTTACTAGCGGGAGGCCACTCGGTTAGGTATGAGCAGTTCTTC. This codes for CSVEDLILLAGGHSVRYEQFF.

This chain uses TRBV18 with TRBJ1-1; no reliable D call. Looked up from germline, CDR1 is KGHSH and CDR2 is LQKENI. The V end was cut by 0 bases, the J end by 8 bases, with 13 bases between. The length of the CDR3 is 14 residues. For the CDR3, the DNA is TGTGCCAGCTCACCACCGTCGGTGGACTCCGAAGCTTTCTTT. Amino acids: CASSPPSVDSEAFF.

The rearrangement uses TRBV2 and TRBJ2-7, with 7 bases that match TRBD1. The V segment lost 2 bases and the J segment 3 bases; nucleotides outside the gene matches: 10. The CDR3 is 16 amino acids. Germline V gene data show CDR1 as SNHLY and CDR2 as FYNNEI. CDR3 sequence reads: CASSEFATGPIYEQYF. CDR3 coding DNA: TGTGCCAGCAGTGAATTTGCGACAGGGCCTATCTACGAGCAGTACTTC. Filled out from reference TRBV2 and TRBJ2-7, the complete variable domain reads EPEVTQTPSHQVTQMGQEVILRCVPISNHLYFYWYRQILGQKVEFLVSFYNNEISEKSEIFDDQFSVERPDGSNFTLKIRSTKLEDSAMYFCASSEFATGPIYEQYFGPGTRLTVT.

The CDR3 DNA reads TGTGCCACCCAACCCGCGGCAGGGGCATCCTACGAGCAGTACTTC. Protein product: CATQPAAGASYEQYF. This sequence joins TRBV6-5 and TRBJ2-7, with D tentatively TRBD1 (6 bases). Between the trimmed V and J ends, which lost 10 bases and 1 base, there was a span of 20 bases. Germline V gives CDR1 MNHEY, CDR2 SVGAGI. This CDR3 is 15 amino acids long.